These 27 T cell receptor beta chains were all obtained from the same sample, sequenced in a study of response to subunit inactivated influenza vaccine. Using its own MiXCR run on the RT-PCR reads, TCRdb lists one record per CDR3 protein. Of about half a million distinct CDR3 sequences listed, over 9.5% were seen once; the top ten hold around 12%. The sample consisted of PBMCs from blood, taken more than 35 days after vaccination. The receptors were gathered from a man aged 45-60 years who received an inactivated influenza vaccine.

This clonotype was detected a few times. The gene calls are TRBV18 and TRBJ1-2; D uncertain. CDR1 is KGHSH and CDR2 is LQKENI in the germline V gene. Trimming stripped 2 bases from V and 7 bases from J, with 17 bases between. This CDR3 region has 15 residues. CDR3 in DNA: TGTGCCAGCTCACCAAAGGTTCCGGGAGAGGGTGGCTACACCTTC. Amino acids: CASSPKVPGEGGYTF.

This clonotype was seen repeatedly, ten times or more. The genes are TRBV7-2 and TRBJ2-1; 7 bases fit TRBD2. CDR1 SGHTA and CDR2 FQGNSA come from the germline V gene. V lost 0 bases and J lost 3; bases outside the gene matches: 2. This CDR3 spans 15 amino acids. The CDR3 region is CASSLAGTNYNEQFF. CDR3 nucleotides: TGTGCCAGCAGCTTAGCCGGGACTAACTACAATGAGCAGTTCTTC.

This clonotype was detected many times. V gene TRBV6-5 combines with J gene TRBJ2-1, with 12 bases aligning to TRBD2. Looked up from germline, CDR1 is MNHEY and CDR2 is SVGAGI. J gave up 9 bases and V 2 bases, and 5 bases lay outside the gene matches. The CDR3 contains 15 residues. The CDR3 here is CASSYTSGRIGEQFF. For the CDR3, the DNA is TGTGCCAGCAGTTACACTAGCGGGAGGATCGGTGAGCAGTTCTTC.

This clonotype appeared a few times. V usage is TRBV7-2 and J usage is TRBJ2-3, with D perhaps given as TRBD1 or TRBD2 (5 bases each). The CDR3 spans 14 residues. V was shortened by 4 bases and J by 4 bases, with 12 bases between the two germline ends. Germline lookup yields CDR1 SGHTA and CDR2 FQGNSA. The CDR3: CASSSRRGADTQYF. DNA of the CDR3: TGTGCCAGCAGCTCCCGACGAGGGGCAGATACGCAGTATTTT.

This clonotype showed up just a few times. The CDR3 DNA reads TGTGCCAGCAGTCGGTGGGACAAAGAGACCCAGTACTTC. Translated, it gives CASSRWDKETQYF. The rearrangement joins TRBV27 to TRBJ2-5; possibly TRBD1 for D (6 bases). The CDR3 covers 13 residues. V gave up 5 bases and J gave up 3 bases, with 10 bases separating them. CDR1 is MNHEY and CDR2 is SMNVEV in the germline V gene (reference sequence).

This clonotype was seen ten or more times. This chain connects TRBV12-3 or TRBV12-4 to TRBJ2-1; 7 bases line up with TRBD2. V was clipped by 5 bases and J by 8 bases; unmatched bases: 9. CDR3 size: 14 residues. In nucleotides, the CDR3 is TGTGCCAGCAGTCAACTGGGGGGGACGGATGAGCAGTTCTTC. Its protein is CASSQLGGTDEQFF.

The V call is TRBV3-1, the J call TRBJ2-3, with D hard to call. Trimming stripped 2 bases from V and 0 bases from J, with 12 bases between. CDR3 length: 16 amino acids. CDR1 is LGHDT, CDR2 YNNKEL, per germline (reference sequence). CDR3 residues: CASSQHSRPSTDTQYF. CDR3 in DNA: TGTGCCAGCAGCCAACACAGCCGACCCAGCACAGATACGCAGTATTTT.

This clonotype occurred many times. J is TRBJ1-4 and V is TRBV29-1; 8 bases fit TRBD1. Germline assignment: CDR1 SQVTM and CDR2 ANQGSEA. The CDR3 covers 14 residues. V gave up 5 bases and J gave up 0 bases; unmatched junction bases: 2. The CDR3 bases are TGCAGCGTTCAGGGGGCGGCAACTAATGAAAAACTGTTTTTT. This codes for CSVQGAATNEKLFF.

This clonotype was seen a few times. The rearrangement joins TRBV3-1 to TRBJ2-7, with 9 bases that match TRBD1. This CDR3 has 15 amino acids. V lost 4 bases to trimming and J lost 3 bases; unmatched junction nucleotides: 7. Germline lookup yields CDR1 LGHDT and CDR2 YNNKEL (reference sequence). Written as DNA, the CDR3 is TGTGCCAGCAGCCTGACGGGACAGGGACTCTACGAGCAGTACTTC. Encoded protein: CASSLTGQGLYEQYF.

The rearrangement joins TRBV10-3 to TRBJ2-3, with 8 bases lining up with TRBD2. The germline gives CDR1 ENHRY, CDR2 SYGVKD. The CDR3 has 17 amino acids. After removal of 6 bases from V and 4 bases from J, the junction contained 15 bases not matched to a gene. This CDR3 reads CAIRKGHGGGPADTQYF. The DNA of the CDR3 is TGTGCCATCAGAAAGGGCCACGGCGGGGGGCCCGCAGATACGCAGTATTTT.

This clonotype was seen only a few times. The V and J genes are TRBV6-2 or TRBV6-3 and TRBJ1-2; perhaps TRBD1 as D (6 bases). The germline V gene encodes CDR1 MNHEY and CDR2 SVGEGT. The CDR3 consists of 13 residues. Deletions cut 7 bases from V and 5 bases from J, with 14 bases between. The CDR3 DNA reads TGTGCCAGCAAGAAGGGGGAGGATTATGGCTACACCTTC. This encodes CASKKGEDYGYTF.

The rearrangement links TRBV29-1 to TRBJ2-2, with 11 bases that match TRBD1. Germline V lookup: CDR1 SQVTM, CDR2 ANQGSEA. CDR3 length: 15 residues. J lost 5 bases, V lost 7 bases, and 9 bases had no gene match. CDR3 coding DNA: TGCAGCGCGAAAGCCGGGACAGGGGGGACCGGGGAGCTGTTTTTT. It codes for CSAKAGTGGTGELFF.

The chain uses TRBV5-6 and TRBJ2-5; D is perhaps TRBD1 (6 bases). Per germline, CDR1 SGHDT and CDR2 YYEEEE. There are 14 residues in the CDR3. The ends were cut back, 3 bases at V and 5 bases at J, with 14 bases in the middle. The CDR3 DNA sequence: TGTGCCAGCAGCTCACCGACAGGTTTGGAGACCCAGTACTTC. Amino acid sequence: CASSSPTGLETQYF.

This clonotype showed up many times. V gene TRBV5-1 combines with J gene TRBJ2-1; D is uncertain. The V gene's germline CDR1 is SGHRS and CDR2 YFSETQ. Trimming took off 4 bases at V and 3 bases at J, with 11 bases between the two ends. The CDR3 loop spans 14 amino acids. Here the CDR3 reads CASSRDDIYNEQFF. CDR3 nucleotide sequence: TGCGCCAGCAGCCGTGATGACATCTACAATGAGCAGTTCTTC.

In this sample, this clonotype turned up a few times. The chain recombines TRBV20-1 with TRBJ2-1, with 9 bases aligning to TRBD2. The CDR3 extends over 17 amino acids. Germline loops: CDR1 DFQATT, CDR2 SNEGSKA (reference sequence). V shed 3 bases and J 9 bases; nucleotides not matched to a gene: 18. CDR3 DNA sequence: TGCAGTGCTAGCGGTCACTTGGGCGGGGGGGCCCTTAGTGAGCAGTTCTTC. It encodes CSASGHLGGGALSEQFF.

In this sample, this clonotype turned up many times. V is TRBV5-1 and J is TRBJ2-7, with 8 bases aligning to TRBD2. CDR3 size: 15 residues. Germline loops: CDR1 SGHRS, CDR2 YFSETQ. J was trimmed by 6 bases and V by 1 base; bases with no gene match: 9. The CDR3 bases are TGCGCCAGCAGCTTGAGTCCCAGCGGGGGCATCGAGCAGTACTTC. This encodes CASSLSPSGGIEQYF.

This clonotype was detected a few times. V usage is TRBV28 and J usage is TRBJ2-2; TRBD2 matches 8 bases. CDR3 length: 15 amino acids. Per germline, CDR1 MDHEN and CDR2 SYDVKM. Trimming took 4 bases from V and 0 from J; bases not matched to a gene: 1. The chain's CDR3 is CASSSSGSNTGELFF. The CDR3 DNA sequence: TGTGCCAGCAGTTCTAGCGGGTCGAACACCGGGGAGCTGTTTTTT.

The rearrangement links TRBV25-1 to TRBJ1-2; 8 bases match TRBD1. The V segment lost 7 bases and the J segment 8 bases; nucleotides outside the gene matches: 6. Germline assignment: CDR1 MGHDK and CDR2 SYGVNS. The CDR3 consists of 12 residues. CDR3 nucleotides: TGTGCCAGCACCGACAGGGGCCGAGGCTACACCTTC. It codes for CASTDRGRGYTF.

About this clonotype: This may come from a read error, since a much larger clone is one base off. The gene calls are TRBV7-2 and TRBJ1-4; TRBD1 matches at 9 bases. Germline V lookup: CDR1 SGHTA, CDR2 FQGNSA. The CDR3 contains 16 residues. Trimming took 3 bases from V and 4 from J; bases not matched to a gene: 6. The CDR3 bases are TGTGCCAGCAGCTTGGGGCCGGGACAGGGTAATGAAAAACTGTTTTTT. This sequence encodes CASSLGPGQGNEKLFF. The variable domain in full, with the rest retrieved from reference TRBV7-2 and TRBJ1-4, is GAGVSQSPSNKVTEKGKDVELRCDPISGHTALYWYRQSLGQGLEFLIYFQGNSAPDKSGLPSDRFSAERTGGSVSTLTIQRTQQEDSAVYLCASSLGPGQGNEKLFFGSGTQLSVL.

V gene TRBV20-1 combines with J gene TRBJ2-7, with TRBD1 identical over 8 bases. V shed 5 bases and J 3 bases; nucleotides not matched to a gene: 3. The CDR3 runs 12 residues. Germline CDR1 reads DFQATT; CDR2 reads SNEGSKA (reference sequence). CDR3 nucleotides: TGCAGTGCTTGGGACAGGCTCTACGAGCAGTACTTC. Translation: CSAWDRLYEQYF.

The V gene is TRBV5-1, the J gene TRBJ2-5; the D gene is possibly TRBD1 (6 bases). Per germline, CDR1 SGHRS and CDR2 YFSETQ. Trimming pared 0 bases from V and 2 bases from J, leaving 11 bases between. This CDR3 is 15 amino acids long. CDR3 sequence: CASSLGEGVQETQYF. CDR3 nucleotides: TGCGCCAGCAGCTTGGGAGAGGGGGTTCAAGAGACCCAGTACTTC.

This clonotype appeared a few times. The chain couples TRBV5-1 to TRBJ2-1, with TRBD2 identical over 7 bases. With V trimmed by 4 bases and J by 2 bases, 6 bases remained unmatched. Germline CDR1 SGHRS, CDR2 YFSETQ. The CDR3 extends over 15 amino acids. CDR3 protein: CASSAGEGPYNEQFF. The CDR3 DNA is TGCGCCAGCAGCGCGGGGGAGGGGCCCTACAATGAGCAGTTCTTC.

The chain links TRBV24-1 to TRBJ1-1, with TRBD1 matching 8 bases. Germline V lookup: CDR1 KGHDR, CDR2 SFDVKD. The CDR3 is 13 residues long. Trimming at V came to 8 bases and at J to 4 bases, leaving 5 bases not matched to a gene. CDR3 nucleotide sequence: TGTGCCACCACTGACAGGGGTTTCACTGAAGCTTTCTTT. Its translation is CATTDRGFTEAFF.

The V and J genes are TRBV5-6 and TRBJ2-7; tentative D call: TRBD2 (6 bases). In germline, CDR1 is SGHDT, CDR2 YYEEEE. The CDR3 is made up of 16 amino acids. Deletions cut 3 bases from V and 3 bases from J, with 19 bases between. CDR3 nucleotides: TGTGCCAGCAGCTGGGGGTCGCGGGGAGGATTCTACGAGCAGTACTTC. As protein: CASSWGSRGGFYEQYF.

The chain recombines TRBV13 with TRBJ2-2; TRBD1 matches at 7 bases. This CDR3 is built from 16 residues. Germline loops: CDR1 PRHDT, CDR2 FYEKMQ (reference sequence). Trimming cost V 5 bases and J 4 bases; bases outside gene matches: 10. CDR3 residues: CASSLRDRVLTGELFF. The CDR3 DNA is TGTGCCAGCAGCCTCCGCGACAGGGTTCTCACCGGGGAGCTGTTTTTT.

On this clonotype itself: It may be a read error: a sequence one base away is much more abundant. This chain links TRBV12-3 or TRBV12-4 with TRBJ2-3; a weak D match, TRBD2 (6 bases). This CDR3 region has 15 residues. CDR3 nucleotide sequence: TGTGCCAGCAGTTTGGGTGACGGAGGGCAAGATACGAAGTATTTT. This sequence encodes CASSLGDGGQDTKYF.

This clonotype was seen a handful of times. The genes are TRBV7-2 and TRBJ2-2; D is possibly TRBD1 (5 bases). V was clipped by 5 bases and J by 3 bases, with 16 bases between them. This CDR3 comprises 16 residues. Germline-derived CDR1 and CDR2 are SGHTA and FQGNSA. Here the CDR3 DNA reads TGTGCCAGCAGCCCCCCGCGCAGGGTATACACCGGGGAGCTGTTTTTT. Protein product: CASSPPRRVYTGELFF. Full variable domain (outside the CDR3, taken from reference TRBV7-2 and TRBJ2-2): GAGVSQSPSNKVTEKGKDVELRCDPISGHTALYWYRQSLGQGLEFLIYFQGNSAPDKSGLPSDRFSAERTGGSVSTLTIQRTQQEDSAVYLCASSPPRRVYTGELFFGEGSRLTVL.